This T cell receptor (beta chain) comes out of a study of shared clonotypes between healthy human individuals. About the study: Donor composition was two women and a few men, aged 18 to 49.

The study, taken as a whole, reports: Naive subsets generally exceeded memory subsets in estimated richness. A small donor pool kept down the genetic and exposure-history diversity that was represented.

V dropped 4 bases and J dropped 7 bases, with 16 bases sitting between them. Germline V lookup: CDR1 SQVTM, CDR2 ANQGSEA. This CDR3 has 14 amino acids. On this clone: No antigen is known for it.

The sorted-subset replicate PCRs were given 200 ng DNA, which is 30,000 or so T cell genomes. The data were produced by immunoSEQ multiplex PCR, yet TCRdb's version contains in-frame clones alone and is incomplete. The sample has roughly 2 million clones, more than 90% seen once; the top ten hold roughly 0.13%. This receptor was taken from a man between 18 and 35 years old in good health. The material sequenced was naive CD4+ T cells sorted from blood. Sample subset: CD45RA+ positively selected. The chain joins TRBV29-1 to TRBJ2-2; D gene ambiguous. The CDR3 spells CSVGHRMSRGELFF. The CDR3 bases are TGCAGCGTTGGCCACCGCATGAGTCGCGGGGAGCTGTTTTTT.